This TCR beta chain is from a study of blood T cell repertoires in COVID-19. Overall study context: In each case, the material was cDNA or gDNA derived from T cells, B-cell-depleted T cells, or PBMCs.

Produced via immunoSEQ multiplex PCR; TCRdb's table is partial and in-frame only. In the table there are some 230,000 clones, about 80% of which are singletons. Participants had their cohort set by participant-reported clinical history. Trimming cost V 5 bases and J 6 bases; bases outside gene matches: 5. This CDR3 is 14 amino acids long. Germline CDR1 SEHNR, CDR2 FQNEAQ (reference sequence). Sequenced input: PBMCs or T cells enriched from blood (not recorded which). The receptor's source is a woman aged 40 to 49 with acute COVID-19. This chain joins TRBV7-9 and TRBJ1-5; the match to TRBD1 covers 9 bases. The CDR3 loop is CASSPDRGGQPQHF. The DNA for the CDR3 is TGTGCCAGCAGCCCGGACAGGGGAGGTCAGCCCCAGCATTTT.